These 8 T cell receptor beta chains came from one sample sequenced in a study of cytomegalovirus exposure and HLA in healthy donors. Researchers ran the PCR with 60 Vbeta and 13 Jbeta primers. Profiled with immunoSEQ multiplex PCR; TCRdb holds only in-frame clones, not every one. The repertoire includes some 150,000 clones, around 80% of them detected once, and approximately 4.1% sits in the top ten. The sample consisted of PBMCs. The origin of the receptors is a woman in her 50s in good health and CMV-seropositive.

Concerning this clone itself: Within the sample, other DNA sequences also encode this same CDR3. The CDR3 DNA follows: TGCGCCAGCAGCTGGGGACAAACGAACACTGAAGCTTTCTTT. Translating gives CASSWGQTNTEAFF. The rearrangement uses TRBV5-1 and TRBJ1-1; tentatively, D is TRBD1 (6 bases). The germline gives CDR1 SGHRS, CDR2 YFSETQ. The CDR3 has 14 residues. V gave up 3 bases and J gave up 1 base, with 10 bases separating them.

The V gene is TRBV19, the J gene TRBJ1-1, with no clear D. The V gene's germline CDR1 is LNHDA and CDR2 SQIVND (reference sequence). The length of the CDR3 is 13 residues. Trimming removed 10 bases from V and 0 bases from J, with 12 bases in between. The CDR3 reads CATQLNVNTEAFF. The CDR3 DNA follows: TGTGCCACCCAACTAAACGTGAACACTGAAGCTTTCTTT.

Only a few counts were recorded for this clone. The V and J genes are TRBV19 and TRBJ2-7; D is unresolved. Germline V lookup: CDR1 LNHDA, CDR2 SQIVND (reference sequence). The CDR3 is made up of 15 amino acids. The V end lost 5 bases, the J end lost 4 bases, and 18 bases lay between the germline ends. The CDR3 protein is CASSLFPGLKYEQYF. The DNA of the CDR3 is TGTGCCAGTAGTTTATTTCCGGGTTTGAAATACGAGCAGTACTTC.

This chain uses TRBV15 with TRBJ1-4; D might be TRBD1 (5 bases). Germline CDR1 reads LNHNV; CDR2 reads YYDKDF (reference sequence). CDR3 size: 16 residues. V dropped 0 bases and J dropped 0 bases, with 8 bases sitting between them. The CDR3 loop reads CATSREGDATNEKLFF. The CDR3 DNA is TGTGCCACCAGCAGAGAAGGGGATGCAACTAATGAAAAACTGTTTTTT.

V usage is TRBV7-2 and J usage is TRBJ1-1; D remains unclear. V was cut by 5 bases and J by 14 bases, with 12 bases left in between. Looked up from germline, CDR1 is SGHTA and CDR2 is FQGNSA. The CDR3 has 10 amino acids. CDR3 protein: CASSANQVFF. CDR3 coding DNA: TGTGCCAGCAGCGCGAATCAGGTGTTCTTT.

The chain's CDR3 is CSIAGTGGSAAFF. The CDR3 nucleotides are TGCAGCATCGCTGGGACAGGGGGTTCTGCAGCTTTCTTT. This rearrangement joins TRBV29-1 to TRBJ1-1; 11 positions agree with TRBD1. The CDR3 spans 13 residues. V lost 8 bases, J lost 10 bases, and 12 bases stayed unmatched. The germline V gene has CDR1 SQVTM and CDR2 ANQGSEA. The full variable domain, in which reference TRBV29-1 and TRBJ1-1 provide the parts outside the CDR3, is SAVISQKPSRDICQRGTSLTIQCQVDSQVTMMFWYRQQPGQSLTLIATANQGSEATYESGFVIDKFPISRPNLTFSTLTVSNMSPEDSSIYLCSIAGTGGSAAFFGQGTRLTVV.

The chain has TRBV7-2 and TRBJ2-3; perhaps TRBD2 as D (6 bases). Trimming stripped 1 base from V and 1 base from J, with 12 bases between. The CDR3 covers 16 residues. Germline CDR1 is SGHTA and CDR2 is FQGNSA. The chain's CDR3 is CASSLDNSGRTDTQYF. The CDR3 DNA reads as TGTGCCAGCAGCTTAGACAATAGCGGCCGCACAGATACGCAGTATTTT. The full variable domain, in which reference TRBV7-2 and TRBJ2-3 provide the parts outside the CDR3, is GAGVSQSPSNKVTEKGKDVELRCDPISGHTALYWYRQSLGQGLEFLIYFQGNSAPDKSGLPSDRFSAERTGGSVSTLTIQRTQQEDSAVYLCASSLDNSGRTDTQYFGPGTRLTVL.

The V call is TRBV7-9, the J call TRBJ1-1; 8 bases align to TRBD1. The junction had 10 bases not matched to a gene; V was cut back by 11 bases and J by 2 bases. CDR1 SEHNR and CDR2 FQNEAQ come from the germline V gene (reference sequence). This CDR3 is built from 14 residues. The CDR3: CALGGQESNTEAFF. CDR3 nucleotides: TGTGCCCTAGGGGGACAGGAAAGTAACACTGAAGCTTTCTTT. The entire variable domain, with the rest obtained from reference TRBV7-9 and TRBJ1-1, is as follows: DTGVSQNPRHKITKRGQNVTFRCDPISEHNRLYWYRQTLGQGPEFLTYFQNEAQLEKSRLLSDRFSAERPKGSFSTLEIQRTEQGDSAMYLCALGGQESNTEAFFGQGTRLTVV.